This TCR beta chain stems from a study of blood T cell repertoires in COVID-19. The overall study: COVID-19 samples collected from the United States, Italy and Spain covered acute and convalescent phases. PBMCs, B-cell-depleted T cells, or T cells provided the cDNA or gDNA that made up the material.

CDR3 size: 16 residues. Losses at the gene ends were 4 bases for V and 3 bases for J; bases not matched to a gene: 12. Germline CDR1 SGHRS, CDR2 YFSETQ. In the original processing: Researchers report that nucleated cell counts were estimated from reference gene primer amplification. TCRdb's copy holds only in-frame clones and misses some; the assay was immunoSEQ multiplex PCR. V and J calls and clone size are given by that table; D and trimming were obtained from the DNA. The data hold about 88,000 clones, with 87% observed a single time. This TCR was sampled from a male donor with acute or convalescent COVID-19. This rearrangement joins TRBV5-1 to TRBJ1-2, with TRBD1 identical over 7 bases. Input material: peripheral blood. The DNA for the CDR3 is TGCGCCAGCAGCCTGGGCACGGGACAGAGCTACTATGGCTACACCTTC. This encodes CASSLGTGQSYYGYTF.